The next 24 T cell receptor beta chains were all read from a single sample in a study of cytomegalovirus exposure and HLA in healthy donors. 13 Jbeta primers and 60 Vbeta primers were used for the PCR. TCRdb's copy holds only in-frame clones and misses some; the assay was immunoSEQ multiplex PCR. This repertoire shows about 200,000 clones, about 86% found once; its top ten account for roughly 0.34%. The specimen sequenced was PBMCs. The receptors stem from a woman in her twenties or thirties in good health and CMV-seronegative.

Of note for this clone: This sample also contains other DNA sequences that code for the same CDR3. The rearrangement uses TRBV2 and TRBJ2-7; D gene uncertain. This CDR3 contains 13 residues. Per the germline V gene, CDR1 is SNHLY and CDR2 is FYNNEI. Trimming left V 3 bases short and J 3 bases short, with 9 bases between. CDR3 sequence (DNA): TGTGCCAGCAGTGAGCAGTCAGACTACGAGCAGTACTTC. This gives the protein CASSEQSDYEQYF.

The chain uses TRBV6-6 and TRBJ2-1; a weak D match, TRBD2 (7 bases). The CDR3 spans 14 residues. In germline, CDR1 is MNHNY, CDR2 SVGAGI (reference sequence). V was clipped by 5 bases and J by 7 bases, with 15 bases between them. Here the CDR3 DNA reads TGTGCCAGCAGTGTGGGGGGGCCGTGGAATGAGCAGTTCTTC. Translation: CASSVGGPWNEQFF.

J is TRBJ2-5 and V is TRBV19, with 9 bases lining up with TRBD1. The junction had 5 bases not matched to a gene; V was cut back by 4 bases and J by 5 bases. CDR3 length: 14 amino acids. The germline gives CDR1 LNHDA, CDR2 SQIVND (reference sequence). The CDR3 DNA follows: TGTGCCAGTAGTACCCGGACAGGGGCGGAGACCCAGTACTTC. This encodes CASSTRTGAETQYF.

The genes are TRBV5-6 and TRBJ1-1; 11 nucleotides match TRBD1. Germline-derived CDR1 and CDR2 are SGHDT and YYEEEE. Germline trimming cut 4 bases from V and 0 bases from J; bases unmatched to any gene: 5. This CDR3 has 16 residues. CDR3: CASSTDRGLMNTEAFF. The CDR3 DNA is TGTGCCAGCAGCACGGACAGGGGGCTGATGAACACTGAAGCTTTCTTT.

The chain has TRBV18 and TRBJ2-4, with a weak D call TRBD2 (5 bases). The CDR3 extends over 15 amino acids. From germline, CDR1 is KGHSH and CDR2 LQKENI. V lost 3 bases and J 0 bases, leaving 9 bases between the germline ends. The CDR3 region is CASSPTGLAKNIQYF. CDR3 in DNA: TGTGCCAGCTCACCCACCGGACTAGCCAAAAACATTCAGTACTTC.

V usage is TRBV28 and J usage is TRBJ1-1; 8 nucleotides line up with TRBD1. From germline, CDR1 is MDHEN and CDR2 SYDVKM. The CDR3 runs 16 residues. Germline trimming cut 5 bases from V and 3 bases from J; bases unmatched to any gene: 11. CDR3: CASSPSPGQGDTEAFF. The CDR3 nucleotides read TGTGCCAGCAGTCCCTCCCCCGGACAGGGCGACACTGAAGCTTTCTTT.

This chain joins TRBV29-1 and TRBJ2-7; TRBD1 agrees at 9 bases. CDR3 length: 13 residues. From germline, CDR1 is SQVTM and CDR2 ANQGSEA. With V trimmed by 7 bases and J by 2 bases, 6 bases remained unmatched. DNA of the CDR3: TGCAGCGCGCGGGACAGGGTAACCTACGAGCAGTACTTC. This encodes CSARDRVTYEQYF.

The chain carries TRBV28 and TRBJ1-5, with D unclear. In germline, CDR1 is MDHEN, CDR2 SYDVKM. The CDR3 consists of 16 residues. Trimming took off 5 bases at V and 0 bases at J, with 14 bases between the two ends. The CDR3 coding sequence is TGTGCCAGCAGTACCCCCGGGTATGGTAGCAATCAGCCCCAGCATTTT. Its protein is CASSTPGYGSNQPQHF.

The CDR3 is CASSLGGFYNEQFF. The CDR3 DNA follows: TGTGCCAGCAGCTTGGGCGGCTTCTACAATGAGCAGTTCTTC. The V gene is TRBV5-4, the J gene TRBJ2-1; the D is unclear. Germline V CDR1 and CDR2: SGHNT, YYREEE (reference sequence). This CDR3 comprises 14 residues. The ends were cut back, 0 bases at V and 3 bases at J, with 7 bases in the middle.

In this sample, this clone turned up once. The CDR3 DNA follows: TGTGCCAGCAGCTTATGGGGCCCCGGGACAGGAGGGAATGAGCAGTTCTTC. This gives the protein CASSLWGPGTGGNEQFF. The genes are TRBV7-3 and TRBJ2-1, with 8 nucleotides matching TRBD1. The CDR3 length is 17 residues. V trimming: 2 bases; J trimming: 7 bases; junction bases outside the gene matches: 13. Germline CDR1 SGHTA, CDR2 FQGTGA.

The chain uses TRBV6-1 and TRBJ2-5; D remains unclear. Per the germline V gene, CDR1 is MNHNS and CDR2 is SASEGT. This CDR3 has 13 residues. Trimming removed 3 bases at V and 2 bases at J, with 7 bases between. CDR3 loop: CASSDRIQETQYF. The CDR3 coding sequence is TGTGCCAGCAGTGACAGGATTCAAGAGACCCAGTACTTC.

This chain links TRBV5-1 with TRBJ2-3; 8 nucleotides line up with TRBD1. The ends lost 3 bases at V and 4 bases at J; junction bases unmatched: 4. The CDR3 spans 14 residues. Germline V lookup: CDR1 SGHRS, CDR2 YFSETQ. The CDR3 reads CASSSDRESDTQYF. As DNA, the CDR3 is TGCGCCAGCAGCTCGGACAGGGAGTCAGATACGCAGTATTTT. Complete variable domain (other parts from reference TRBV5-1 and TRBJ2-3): KAGVTQTPRYLIKTRGQQVTLSCSPISGHRSVSWYQQTPGQGLQFLFEYFSETQRNKGNFPGRFSGRQFSNSRSEMNVSTLELGDSALYLCASSSDRESDTQYFGPGTRLTVL.

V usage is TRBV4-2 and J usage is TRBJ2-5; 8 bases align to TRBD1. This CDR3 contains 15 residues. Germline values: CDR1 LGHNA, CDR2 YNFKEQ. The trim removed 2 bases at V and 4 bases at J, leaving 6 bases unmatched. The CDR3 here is CASSQWDRSGETQYF. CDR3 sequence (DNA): TGTGCCAGCAGCCAATGGGACAGGTCGGGAGAGACCCAGTACTTC.

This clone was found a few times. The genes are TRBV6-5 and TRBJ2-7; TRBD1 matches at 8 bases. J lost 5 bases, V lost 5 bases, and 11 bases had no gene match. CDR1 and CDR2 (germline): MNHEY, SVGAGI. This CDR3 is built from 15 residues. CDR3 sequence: CASSSRPDRGNEQYF. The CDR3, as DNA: TGTGCCAGCAGTAGCCGTCCAGACAGGGGCAACGAGCAGTACTTC.

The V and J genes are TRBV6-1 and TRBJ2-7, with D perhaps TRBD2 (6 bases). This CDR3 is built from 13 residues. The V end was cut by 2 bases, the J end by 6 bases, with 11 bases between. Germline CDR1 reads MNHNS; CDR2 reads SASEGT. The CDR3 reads CASSESRESEQYF. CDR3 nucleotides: TGTGCCAGCAGTGAATCCCGGGAGAGCGAGCAGTACTTC.

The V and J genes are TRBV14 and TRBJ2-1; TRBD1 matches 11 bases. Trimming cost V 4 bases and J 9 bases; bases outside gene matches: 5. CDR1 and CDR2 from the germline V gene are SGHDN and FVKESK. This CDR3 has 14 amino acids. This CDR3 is CASSPGQGAGEQFF. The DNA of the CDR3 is TGTGCCAGCAGCCCCGGACAGGGGGCCGGTGAGCAGTTCTTC. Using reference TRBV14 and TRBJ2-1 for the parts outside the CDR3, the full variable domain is EAGVTQFPSHSVIEKGQTVTLRCDPISGHDNLYWYRRVMGKEIKFLLHFVKESKQDESGMPNNRFLAERTGGTYSTLKVQPAELEDSGVYFCASSPGQGAGEQFFGPGTRLTVL.

CDR3 region: CASSIDRGSGFYNEQFF. As DNA, the CDR3 is TGTGCCAGCAGTATTGACAGGGGCTCGGGGTTCTACAATGAGCAGTTCTTC. This sequence joins TRBV27 and TRBJ2-1; TRBD1 agrees at 8 bases. After removal of 5 bases from V and 3 bases from J, the junction contained 12 bases not matched to a gene. Germline V lookup: CDR1 MNHEY, CDR2 SMNVEV (reference sequence). This CDR3 contains 17 residues.

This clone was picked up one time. The CDR3 DNA reads as TGTGCCAGCAGCTTTTCGACAGTTTCCTACAATGAGCAGTTCTTC. Protein: CASSFSTVSYNEQFF. The J gene is TRBJ2-1, the V gene TRBV7-6, with D maybe TRBD1 (5 bases). CDR3 size: 15 residues. Per the germline V gene, CDR1 is SGHVS and CDR2 is FNYEAQ. The ends were cut back, 3 bases at V and 1 base at J, with 10 bases in the middle.

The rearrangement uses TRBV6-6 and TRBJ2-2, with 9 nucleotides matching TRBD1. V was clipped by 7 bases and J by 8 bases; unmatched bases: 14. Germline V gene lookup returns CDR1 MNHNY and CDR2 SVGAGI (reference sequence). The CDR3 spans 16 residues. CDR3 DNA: TGTGCCAGCACCCTAATTGGGGGACAGGGAATTGGGGAGCTGTTTTTT. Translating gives CASTLIGGQGIGELFF.

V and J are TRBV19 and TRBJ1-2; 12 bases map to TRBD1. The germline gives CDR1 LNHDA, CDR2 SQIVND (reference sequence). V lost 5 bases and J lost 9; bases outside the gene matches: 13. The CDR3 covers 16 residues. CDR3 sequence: CASSPLPGQGARSYTF. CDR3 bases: TGTGCCAGTAGTCCGCTTCCGGGACAGGGGGCGCGAAGCTACACCTTC.

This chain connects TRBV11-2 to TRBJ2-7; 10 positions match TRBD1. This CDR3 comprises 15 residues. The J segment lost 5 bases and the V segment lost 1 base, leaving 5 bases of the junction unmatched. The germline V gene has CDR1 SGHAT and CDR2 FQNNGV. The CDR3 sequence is CASSLAATGGDEQYF. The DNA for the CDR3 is TGTGCCAGCAGCTTAGCCGCGACAGGGGGCGACGAGCAGTACTTC.

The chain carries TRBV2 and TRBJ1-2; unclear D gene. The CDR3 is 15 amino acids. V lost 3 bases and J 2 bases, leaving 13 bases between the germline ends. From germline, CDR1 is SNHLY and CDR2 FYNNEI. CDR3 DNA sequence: TGTGCCAGCAGTGAGCTCGAGATTTCCAACTATGGCTACACCTTC. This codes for CASSELEISNYGYTF.

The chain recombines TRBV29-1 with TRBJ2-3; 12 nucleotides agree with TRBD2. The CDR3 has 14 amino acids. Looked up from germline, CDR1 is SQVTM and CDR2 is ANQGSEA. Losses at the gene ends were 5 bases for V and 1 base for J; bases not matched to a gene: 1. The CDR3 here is CSVRTSGGTDTQYF. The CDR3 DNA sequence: TGCAGCGTTAGGACTAGCGGGGGCACAGATACGCAGTATTTT.

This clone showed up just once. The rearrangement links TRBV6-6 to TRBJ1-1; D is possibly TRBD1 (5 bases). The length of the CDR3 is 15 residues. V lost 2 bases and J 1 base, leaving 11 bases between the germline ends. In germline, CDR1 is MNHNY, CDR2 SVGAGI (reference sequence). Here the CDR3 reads CASSYQQVTNTEAFF. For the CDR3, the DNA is TGTGCCAGCAGTTACCAACAGGTAACGAACACTGAAGCTTTCTTT.